The rows below give T cell receptor beta chains drawn from one sample of a study of blood T cell repertoires in COVID-19. Repertoires were generated with immunoSEQ multiplex PCR, while TCRdb's copy carries only in-frame clones and drops some. The sample contains approximately 140,000 clones, 82% of which appear only once. Material: peripheral blood. Receptors were obtained from a human donor with acute or convalescent COVID-19. The donor label of this sample is uncertain. Both conserved end residues are part of each CDR3. D genes are given only for firm matches. Expanded clones are given a class, and other clones once, few, many or no size at all.

clone_size	d_call	cdr3_length	j_call	v_call	cdr3_aa	cdr3_nt
-	-	13	TRBJ2-5	TRBV7-3	CASSLEGQETQYF	TGTGCCAGCAGCTTAGAGGGCCAAGAGACCCAGTACTTC
-	-	14	TRBJ2-7	TRBV28	CASSPGGFRDRQYF	TGTGCCAGCAGCCCGGGGGGCTTCAGGGACCGGCAGTACTTC
-	-	14	TRBJ2-2	TRBV6-5	CASFTGLDTGELFF	TGTGCCAGCTTCACAGGGTTGGACACCGGGGAGCTGTTTTTT
-	TRBD2	16	TRBJ2-3	TRBV5-1	CASSTVSGGLEDTQYF	TGCGCCAGCAGCACCGTTAGCGGGGGGTTGGAGGATACGCAGTATTTT
-	TRBD2	14	TRBJ2-5	TRBV5-4	CASSREGGAETQYF	TGTGCCAGCAGCCGGGAGGGGGGGGCTGAGACCCAGTACTTC
-	TRBD1	13	TRBJ1-1	TRBV3-1/TRBV3-2	CASGKGAGAEAFF	TGTGCCAGCGGGAAGGGGGCTGGGGCTGAAGCTTTCTTT
-	-	14	TRBJ1-4	TRBV7-9	CASSLGGSREKLFF	TGTGCCAGCAGCTTGGGGGGGTCAAGGGAAAAACTGTTTTTT
-	-	14	TRBJ2-5	TRBV2	CASTPRGFGETQYF	TGTGCCAGCACCCCCCGCGGATTTGGAGAGACCCAGTACTTC
once	-	14	TRBJ1-4	TRBV15	CATGRGGVNEKLFF	TGTGCCACCGGCCGGGGTGGGGTGAATGAAAAACTGTTTTTT
once	-	14	TRBJ1-2	TRBV30	CASDSRHTNYGYTF	TGTGCTAGCGACTCCAGACATACGAACTATGGCTACACCTTC